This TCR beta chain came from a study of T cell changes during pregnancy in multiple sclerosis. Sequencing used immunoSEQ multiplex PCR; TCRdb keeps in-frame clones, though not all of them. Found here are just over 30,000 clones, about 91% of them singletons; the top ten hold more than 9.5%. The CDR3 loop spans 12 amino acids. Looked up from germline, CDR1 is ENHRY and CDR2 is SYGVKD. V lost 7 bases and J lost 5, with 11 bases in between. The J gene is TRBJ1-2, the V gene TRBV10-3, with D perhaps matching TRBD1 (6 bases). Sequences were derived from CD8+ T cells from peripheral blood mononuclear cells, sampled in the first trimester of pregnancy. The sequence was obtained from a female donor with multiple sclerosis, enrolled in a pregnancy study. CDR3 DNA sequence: TGTGCCATCATGGACAGTCAATATGGCTACACCTTC. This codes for CAIMDSQYGYTF.